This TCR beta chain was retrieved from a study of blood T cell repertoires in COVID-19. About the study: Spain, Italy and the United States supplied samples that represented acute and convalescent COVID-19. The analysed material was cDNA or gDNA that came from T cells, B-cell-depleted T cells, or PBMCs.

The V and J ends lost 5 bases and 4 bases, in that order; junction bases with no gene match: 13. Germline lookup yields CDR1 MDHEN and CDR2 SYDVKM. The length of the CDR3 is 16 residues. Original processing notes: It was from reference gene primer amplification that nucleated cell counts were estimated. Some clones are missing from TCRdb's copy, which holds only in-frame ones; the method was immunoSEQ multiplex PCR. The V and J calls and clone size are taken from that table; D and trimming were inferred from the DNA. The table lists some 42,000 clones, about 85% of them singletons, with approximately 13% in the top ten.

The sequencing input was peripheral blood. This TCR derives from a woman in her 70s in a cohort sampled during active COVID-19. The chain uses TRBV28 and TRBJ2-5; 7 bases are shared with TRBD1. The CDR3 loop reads CASSPSEGTAVETQYF. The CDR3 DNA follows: TGTGCCAGCAGTCCCTCCGAGGGGACAGCAGTAGAGACCCAGTACTTC.